This is a list of T cell receptor beta chains from one sample in a study of blood T cells in healthy people across ages. TCRdb re-derived calls from the 5' RACE reads in MiXCR, one entry per CDR3 protein. The sample consists of some 930,000 distinct CDR3 sequences, just under 30% of them appearing once. The same sample was also studied in work on T cells of mothers and their children.

Sequencing was done on a sample of blood. The receptor source for this set is a woman aged 40 to 50 in good health. Both conserved end residues are trimmed from each CDR3.

ASSSIRGASQETQY,TRBJ2-5,TRBV5-6
ASSYSTEGTEAF,TRBJ1-1,TRBV12-3/TRBV12-4
ASSRRRSSYEQY,TRBJ2-7,TRBV6-1
ASTSQAYYGYT,TRBJ1-2,TRBV7-9
ASSLEGSTYEQY,TRBJ2-7,TRBV12-3/TRBV12-4
SEKRGGAGNEQF,TRBJ2-1,TRBV29-1
ASSPGLAEADTQY,TRBJ2-3,TRBV9
ASSPGPRAAQH,TRBJ1-5,TRBV14
ASSLIDSSYEQY,TRBJ2-7,TRBV7-9
ASSTTGGDTEAF,TRBJ1-1,TRBV28
SARDGTGSSYEQY,TRBJ2-7,TRBV20-1
AWSLGVTTEAF,TRBJ1-1,TRBV30
ASSLGGFQETQY,TRBJ2-5,TRBV12-3/TRBV12-4
ASSQGGQANTEAF,TRBJ1-1,TRBV5-1
ASSLTGTGNSPLH,TRBJ1-6,TRBV2
ATSDRGRETQY,TRBJ2-5,TRBV24-1
ATLDRAYYGYT,TRBJ1-2,TRBV28
ASSYGQEHGYT,TRBJ1-2,TRBV7-9
SARVAAGGSYEQY,TRBJ2-7,TRBV20-1
ASSLSPPGTSTQY,TRBJ2-7,TRBV7-9
ASSQVSSEQY,TRBJ2-7,TRBV3-1
SASQGGDGETQY,TRBJ2-5,TRBV20-1
ASSGQGAANEQY,TRBJ2-7,TRBV6-1
ASSFVLDGYT,TRBJ1-2,TRBV5-5
ASTGQGSYSNQPQH,TRBJ1-5,TRBV19
SAPRAASGEYEQY,TRBJ2-7,TRBV20-1
ASSPRGTAVYEQY,TRBJ2-7,TRBV28
ASSPQGSWSQPQH,TRBJ1-5,TRBV9
ASSSGQPYGYT,TRBJ1-2,TRBV5-1
ASSSTRTGGIDTQY,TRBJ2-3,TRBV11-2
ASSPPVDQGGGYT,TRBJ1-2,TRBV7-8
SASPAEGNQPQH,TRBJ1-5,TRBV20-1
ASSPGAVRETQY,TRBJ2-5,TRBV14
ASSGTSRDPDTQY,TRBJ2-3,TRBV18
ASSLAETGPRTDTQY,TRBJ2-3,TRBV11-2
SVEQGSGYGYT,TRBJ1-2,TRBV29-1
SATRDYEQY,TRBJ2-7,TRBV29-1
AISDYGGTSTDTQY,TRBJ2-3,TRBV10-3
SVLTRDRAFSGANVLT,TRBJ2-6,TRBV29-1
SARGVRGVEQF,TRBJ2-1,TRBV20-1